This T cell receptor (beta chain) was profiled in a study of T-cell reconstitution after alpha-beta-depleted transplantation in children. Findings and caveats of the study: Surviving recipient T cells and thymic progenitors accounted for the high day-60 TCRbeta diversity observed in some patients. Roughly two months post-transplant, alpha-beta T cells reportedly originated from several hundred graft clones that had expanded.

The TCRbeta library was prepared with unique molecular identifiers. TCRdb reprocessed the PCR reads via MiXCR and lists one record per CDR3 protein. The sample gives hundreds of thousands of distinct CDR3 sequences, roughly 17% of which show up once; around 28% is in the top ten. This clonotype was observed at least ten times. Its antigen is as yet unknown. The sample consisted of PBMCs, mostly from graft donor cells, taken 360 days after TCRalphabeta/CD19-depleted stem cell transplant. This sequence was found in a boy less than two years old who had a stem cell transplant for Wiskott-Aldrich syndrome, so the T cells may come from the graft donor.

The CDR3 DNA reads TGTGCCAGCTGGCGCGGGGTTAATGAGCAGTTCTTC. Its translation is CASWRGVNEQFF. The chain is built from TRBV27 and TRBJ2-1; TRBD2 is a possible D gene (6 bases). V was shortened by 8 bases and J by 7 bases, with 12 bases between the two germline ends. CDR3 length: 12 amino acids. CDR1 and CDR2 (germline): MNHEY, SMNVEV (reference sequence).